This T cell receptor (beta chain) was found in a study of Graves' ophthalmopathy and Graves' hyperthyroidism. The overall study: No treatment had been given when peripheral blood was collected at initial diagnosis.

Study-level points and caveats: Most clonotypes expanded in thyroid above 0.001 frequency were present in blood too. A model of 13 signatures distinguished ophthalmopathy from stable hyperthyroidism at around 91% sensitivity and about 80% specificity.

This clonotype was detected ten times or more. The antigen is undetermined. Amplification from RNA transcripts yielded the TCR beta CDR3 regions. First-round RT-PCR relied on HTBI primers, and a second-round multiplex PCR came next. TCRdb re-derived calls from the multiplex PCR reads in MiXCR, one entry per CDR3 protein. The data show more than 550,000 distinct CDR3 sequences, about 41% seen once. The CDR3 runs to 13 residues. Trimming stripped 3 bases from V and 0 bases from J, with 3 bases between. The germline gives CDR1 SGHRS, CDR2 YFSETQ. Clinical symptoms, serum thyroxine, TRAb, thyroid ultrasound and orbital computed tomography formed the basis of diagnosis.

This TCR was recovered from an adult man with Graves' ophthalmopathy. Sequenced material: peripheral blood. V is TRBV5-1 and J is TRBJ1-4; no definite D call. CDR3 in amino acids: CASSSTTNEKLFF. CDR3 nucleotide sequence: TGCGCCAGCAGCTCAACAACTAATGAAAAACTGTTTTTT. The full variable domain, in which reference TRBV5-1 and TRBJ1-4 provide the parts outside the CDR3, is KAGVTQTPRYLIKTRGQQVTLSCSPISGHRSVSWYQQTPGQGLQFLFEYFSETQRNKGNFPGRFSGRQFSNSRSEMNVSTLELGDSALYLCASSSTTNEKLFFGSGTQLSVL.